These T cell receptor beta chains were read from a single sample in a study of T cell responses to AZD1222 COVID-19 vaccine. The method was immunoSEQ multiplex PCR; TCRdb's version includes in-frame clones alone and lacks a portion of them. Among tens of thousands of clones listed, approximately 79% were seen once. The sequences come from peripheral blood, collected on day 0 of MenACWY control vaccination. All receptors come from an adult in good health. Both conserved end residues are part of each CDR3. A D gene is named only where the DNA matches it firmly. A clone size is listed for some rows: how often the clone was seen (once, few, many), or a class if it is expanded.

d_call: -
j_call: TRBJ1-2
clone_size: once
v_call: TRBV18
cdr3_aa: CASSTGPGNYGYTF
cdr3_nt: TGTGCCAGCTCAACCGGGCCAGGGAACTATGGCTACACCTTC

d_call: -
j_call: TRBJ1-4
clone_size: -
v_call: TRBV19
cdr3_aa: CATLSRGRDEKLFF
cdr3_nt: TGTGCCACCTTAAGCCGGGGGCGAGATGAAAAACTGTTTTTT

d_call: -
j_call: TRBJ1-2
clone_size: -
v_call: TRBV5-5
cdr3_aa: CASSRRSLRHGYTF
cdr3_nt: TGTGCCAGCAGCCGTAGATCGCTTAGACATGGCTACACCTTC

d_call: -
j_call: TRBJ1-2
clone_size: -
v_call: TRBV2
cdr3_aa: CASIDLLNYGYTF
cdr3_nt: TGTGCCAGCATCGATCTACTTAACTATGGCTACACCTTC

d_call: -
j_call: TRBJ2-2
clone_size: few
v_call: TRBV5-1
cdr3_aa: CASSLEGNLPTGELFF
cdr3_nt: TGCGCCAGCAGCTTGGAAGGGAATCTACCCACCGGGGAGCTGTTTTTT

d_call: -
j_call: TRBJ1-5
clone_size: -
v_call: TRBV6-2/TRBV6-3
cdr3_aa: CASSYEGGVQPQHF
cdr3_nt: TGTGCCAGCAGTTACGAAGGAGGGGTACAGCCCCAGCATTTT

d_call: -
j_call: TRBJ2-1
clone_size: -
v_call: TRBV6-4
cdr3_aa: CASSDSGTHEQFF
cdr3_nt: TGTGCCAGCAGTGACTCTGGAACCCATGAGCAGTTCTTC

d_call: TRBD1
j_call: TRBJ1-5
clone_size: -
v_call: TRBV18
cdr3_aa: CASSPSNRGRSNQPQHF
cdr3_nt: TGTGCCAGCTCACCCTCTAACAGGGGCCGTAGCAATCAGCCCCAGCATTTT

d_call: TRBD1
j_call: TRBJ2-2
clone_size: -
v_call: TRBV6-5
cdr3_aa: CASSSAGTATGELFF
cdr3_nt: TGTGCCAGCAGTTCTGCCGGGACAGCAACCGGGGAGCTGTTTTTT

d_call: -
j_call: TRBJ1-5
clone_size: -
v_call: TRBV30
cdr3_aa: CAWSEIGLDQHF
cdr3_nt: TGTGCCTGGAGTGAAATTGGGTTGGACCAGCATTTT

d_call: -
j_call: TRBJ2-5
clone_size: -
v_call: TRBV5-8
cdr3_aa: CASSSGQRIIKETQYF
cdr3_nt: TGTGCCAGCAGCTCAGGACAGAGAATTATAAAAGAGACCCAGTACTTC

d_call: -
j_call: TRBJ1-5
clone_size: -
v_call: TRBV9
cdr3_aa: CASSEGGARSQPQHF
cdr3_nt: TGTGCCAGCAGCGAGGGGGGGGCTAGGAGTCAGCCCCAGCATTTT

d_call: TRBD1
j_call: TRBJ1-5
clone_size: once
v_call: TRBV3-1/TRBV3-2
cdr3_aa: CASSQGTGGFSSNQPQHF
cdr3_nt: TGTGCCAGCAGCCAAGGGACAGGGGGATTTAGTAGCAATCAGCCCCAGCATTTT

d_call: -
j_call: TRBJ1-1
clone_size: -
v_call: TRBV6-1
cdr3_aa: CASSEILGSRTEAFF
cdr3_nt: TGTGCCAGCAGTGAAATATTGGGTAGCAGGACTGAAGCTTTCTTT

d_call: -
j_call: TRBJ1-2
clone_size: -
v_call: TRBV7-9
cdr3_aa: CASSPLSGGQLVRYTF
cdr3_nt: TGTGCCAGCAGCCCCCTATCGGGCGGGCAATTAGTTCGCTACACCTTC

d_call: -
j_call: TRBJ1-2
clone_size: -
v_call: TRBV5-1
cdr3_aa: CASSLASGEGGYTF
cdr3_nt: TGCGCCAGCAGCTTGGCTTCGGGGGAGGGCGGCTACACCTTC

d_call: -
j_call: TRBJ2-2
clone_size: -
v_call: TRBV10-1
cdr3_aa: CASTQDDTGELFF
cdr3_nt: TGCGCCAGCACCCAGGACGACACCGGGGAGCTGTTTTTT

d_call: -
j_call: TRBJ2-1
clone_size: -
v_call: TRBV5-1
cdr3_aa: CASSLGPHNEQFF
cdr3_nt: TGCGCCAGCAGCTTAGGACCCCACAATGAGCAGTTCTTC

d_call: TRBD1
j_call: TRBJ1-4
clone_size: -
v_call: TRBV19
cdr3_aa: CASGTGGMKSHFF
cdr3_nt: TGTGCCAGCGGGACAGGGGGGATGAAATCTCATTTTTTT

d_call: TRBD2
j_call: TRBJ2-7
clone_size: -
v_call: TRBV3-1/TRBV3-2
cdr3_aa: CASSQLHSGSFTYEQYF
cdr3_nt: TGTGCCAGCAGCCAATTGCATAGCGGGTCATTTACCTACGAGCAGTACTTC

d_call: -
j_call: TRBJ1-1
clone_size: -
v_call: TRBV18
cdr3_aa: CASSPLDTNTEAFF
cdr3_nt: TGTGCCAGCTCACCACTGGATACGAACACTGAAGCTTTCTTT

d_call: TRBD1
j_call: TRBJ1-1
clone_size: -
v_call: TRBV19
cdr3_aa: CASSRGQANTEAFF
cdr3_nt: TGTGCCAGTTCGAGGGGACAGGCCAACACTGAAGCTTTCTTT

d_call: -
j_call: TRBJ2-3
clone_size: -
v_call: TRBV28
cdr3_aa: CASSGRSSDTQYF
cdr3_nt: TGTGCCAGCTCGGGAAGGAGCTCAGATACGCAGTATTTT

d_call: TRBD1
j_call: TRBJ2-3
clone_size: -
v_call: TRBV5-1
cdr3_aa: CASSLGQGNRDTQYF
cdr3_nt: TGCGCCAGCAGCTTGGGACAGGGCAACAGGGATACGCAGTATTTT

d_call: TRBD1
j_call: TRBJ1-2
clone_size: -
v_call: TRBV6-2/TRBV6-3
cdr3_aa: CASSRTGGDYGYTF
cdr3_nt: TGTGCCAGCAGCCGTACAGGGGGCGACTATGGCTACACCTTC

d_call: TRBD2
j_call: TRBJ2-1
clone_size: -
v_call: TRBV5-6
cdr3_aa: CASSSLSLAGGLYNEQFF
cdr3_nt: TGTGCCAGCAGCTCACTCTCACTAGCGGGAGGGCTCTACAATGAGCAGTTCTTC

d_call: -
j_call: TRBJ2-2
clone_size: -
v_call: TRBV3-1/TRBV3-2
cdr3_aa: CASSYTYTGELFF
cdr3_nt: TGTGCCAGCAGCTATACCTACACCGGGGAGCTGTTTTTT

d_call: TRBD1
j_call: TRBJ1-2
clone_size: -
v_call: TRBV11-1
cdr3_aa: CASSASPRTGGGGYTF
cdr3_nt: TGTGCCAGCAGCGCCTCCCCCAGGACAGGGGGCGGCGGCTACACCTTC

d_call: -
j_call: TRBJ1-1
clone_size: once
v_call: TRBV5-4
cdr3_aa: CASSLSLAPGTEAFF
cdr3_nt: TGTGCCAGCAGCTTGAGTCTCGCCCCTGGGACTGAAGCTTTCTTT

d_call: -
j_call: TRBJ1-2
clone_size: -
v_call: TRBV5-8
cdr3_aa: CASSLTGLRGYTF
cdr3_nt: TGTGCCAGCAGCTTGACAGGGTTACGTGGCTACACCTTC

d_call: -
j_call: TRBJ1-5
clone_size: few
v_call: TRBV20-1
cdr3_aa: CSASASTNQPQHF
cdr3_nt: TGCAGTGCTAGTGCCAGCACCAATCAGCCCCAGCATTTT

d_call: TRBD1
j_call: TRBJ1-2
clone_size: -
v_call: TRBV27
cdr3_aa: CASSAGQGARSGYTF
cdr3_nt: TGTGCCAGCAGTGCTGGACAGGGGGCGAGAAGCGGCTACACCTTC

d_call: -
j_call: TRBJ2-1
clone_size: few
v_call: TRBV7-6
cdr3_aa: CASSLGRGAHYNEQFF
cdr3_nt: TGTGCCAGCAGCTTAGGCCGGGGGGCCCATTACAATGAGCAGTTCTTC

d_call: -
j_call: TRBJ2-5
clone_size: -
v_call: TRBV12-3/TRBV12-4
cdr3_aa: CASSKQRGETQYF
cdr3_nt: TGTGCCAGCAGTAAACAGAGGGGAGAGACCCAGTACTTC

d_call: -
j_call: TRBJ1-5
clone_size: few
v_call: TRBV24-1
cdr3_aa: CATSAGHSNQPQHF
cdr3_nt: TGTGCCACCAGTGCTGGACATTCCAATCAGCCCCAGCATTTT

d_call: -
j_call: TRBJ1-1
clone_size: once
v_call: TRBV3-1/TRBV3-2
cdr3_aa: CASSQDRGTEAFF
cdr3_nt: TGTGCCAGCAGCCAAGATCGGGGCACTGAAGCTTTCTTT

d_call: -
j_call: TRBJ2-3
clone_size: -
v_call: TRBV18
cdr3_aa: CASSPPDVLKVYF
cdr3_nt: TGTGCCAGCTCACCACCGGATGTCCTCAAGGTGTATTTT

d_call: TRBD1
j_call: TRBJ2-4
clone_size: few
v_call: TRBV11-2
cdr3_aa: CASSANLAAGGSKNIQYF
cdr3_nt: TGTGCCAGCAGCGCGAACCTGGCGGCAGGGGGTAGCAAAAACATTCAGTACTTC

d_call: -
j_call: TRBJ1-3
clone_size: -
v_call: TRBV6-5
cdr3_aa: CASSNTGTPGNTIYF
cdr3_nt: TGTGCCAGTTCCAACACCGGGACGCCGGGAAACACCATATATTTT

d_call: -
j_call: TRBJ2-7
clone_size: once
v_call: TRBV4-1
cdr3_aa: CASSQDAFGGINEQYF
cdr3_nt: TGCGCCAGCAGCCAAGATGCGTTCGGCGGGATAAACGAGCAGTACTTC

d_call: TRBD1
j_call: TRBJ1-6
clone_size: -
v_call: TRBV7-9
cdr3_aa: CASSPDRAWGPLHF
cdr3_nt: TGTGCCAGCAGCCCGGACAGGGCCTGGGGTCCCCTCCACTTT

d_call: -
j_call: TRBJ2-7
clone_size: -
v_call: TRBV2
cdr3_aa: CASSPSYGGYEQYF
cdr3_nt: TGTGCCAGCAGTCCATCATATGGGGGCTACGAGCAGTACTTC

d_call: -
j_call: TRBJ2-7
clone_size: -
v_call: TRBV28
cdr3_aa: CASFPATGRATYEQYF
cdr3_nt: TGTGCCAGCTTCCCAGCGACGGGACGAGCTACCTACGAGCAGTACTTC

d_call: -
j_call: TRBJ1-2
clone_size: -
v_call: TRBV9
cdr3_aa: CASSVQGQGGYTF
cdr3_nt: TGTGCCAGCAGCGTCCAGGGCCAGGGTGGCTACACCTTC

d_call: TRBD1
j_call: TRBJ1-3
clone_size: -
v_call: TRBV20-1
cdr3_aa: CSASTEQGAGNTIYF
cdr3_nt: TGCAGTGCTAGTACCGAACAGGGGGCTGGAAACACCATATATTTT

d_call: -
j_call: TRBJ1-3
clone_size: -
v_call: TRBV10-2
cdr3_aa: CASSESKAGNSGNTIYF
cdr3_nt: TGCGCCAGCAGTGAGTCAAAGGCCGGGAACTCTGGAAACACCATATATTTT

d_call: TRBD2
j_call: TRBJ2-1
clone_size: -
v_call: TRBV4-1
cdr3_aa: CASSFPSGSSYNEQFF
cdr3_nt: TGCGCCAGCAGCTTTCCTAGCGGGAGCTCCTACAATGAGCAGTTCTTC